This passage covers 9 T cell receptor beta chains from one sample sequenced in a study of response to subunit inactivated influenza vaccine. TCRdb called the RT-PCR reads again in MiXCR, with one record for every CDR3 protein. The sample lists 610,000 or so distinct CDR3 sequences, about 15% seen once, with 11% in the top ten. The input for sequencing was PBMCs from blood, taken 11 to 12 days after vaccination. The receptors were sampled from a man aged 45 to 65 who received an inactivated influenza vaccine.

This chain uses TRBV12-3 or TRBV12-4 with TRBJ1-1; D is ambiguous. The length of the CDR3 is 12 residues. V shed 5 bases and J shed 1 base, with 5 bases lying between them. The CDR3 nucleotides read TGTGCCAGCAGTCCCCCGAACACTGAAGCTTTCTTT. Residues: CASSPPNTEAFF.

This clonotype turned up a few times. The gene calls are TRBV2 and TRBJ1-2; the D is unclear. CDR3 length: 12 amino acids. Germline lookup yields CDR1 SNHLY and CDR2 FYNNEI. Trimming pared 3 bases from V and 7 bases from J, leaving 9 bases between. The DNA of the CDR3 is TGTGCCAGCAGTGAGGGTGGAGGTGGCTACACCTTC. Protein product: CASSEGGGGYTF.

This clonotype turned up a few times. The chain joins TRBV6-2 or TRBV6-3 to TRBJ2-1; D ambiguous. This CDR3 region has 13 residues. Trimming took 5 bases from V and 10 from J, leaving 15 bases between them. The germline V gene encodes CDR1 MNHEY and CDR2 SVGEGT. In DNA, the CDR3 is TGTGCCAGCAGTCCGAGGTCAGAACGGGAGCAGTTCTTC. Its translation: CASSPRSEREQFF.

This clonotype came up a few times. This CDR3 reads CASHRGGAGANVLTF. DNA of the CDR3: TGTGCCAGCCACAGGGGAGGAGCTGGGGCCAACGTCCTGACTTTC. The chain is built from TRBV6-2 or TRBV6-3 and TRBJ2-6; D perhaps matches TRBD1 (7 bases). The CDR3 contains 15 residues. Germline V gene lookup returns CDR1 MNHEY and CDR2 SVGEGT. V dropped 8 bases and J dropped 2 bases, with 13 bases sitting between them.

This clonotype was counted between two and nine times. This chain links TRBV20-1 with TRBJ1-1, with 7 bases fitting TRBD1. Germline values: CDR1 DFQATT, CDR2 SNEGSKA (reference sequence). The CDR3 spans 12 residues. V was clipped by 3 bases and J by 4 bases; unmatched bases: 2. The CDR3 DNA reads as TGCAGTGCTAGTCCAGGGGGCACTGAAGCTTTCTTT. It yields the protein CSASPGGTEAFF.

This clonotype showed up many times. The chain employs TRBV30 and TRBJ2-7, with a weak D call TRBD2 (5 bases). The CDR3 is 15 amino acids. CDR1 is GTSNPN, CDR2 SVGIG, per germline (reference sequence). V was shortened by 1 base and J by 5 bases, with 18 bases between the two germline ends. CDR3 protein: CAWSAGISLWDEQYF. In DNA, the CDR3 is TGTGCCTGGAGTGCCGGGATCTCACTTTGGGACGAGCAGTACTTC. Filled out from reference TRBV30 and TRBJ2-7, the complete variable domain reads SQTIHQWPATLVQPVGSPLSLECTVEGTSNPNLYWYRQAAGRGLQLLFYSVGIGQISSEVPQNLSASRPQDRQFILSSKKLLLSDSGFYLCAWSAGISLWDEQYFGPGTRLTVT.

The V call is TRBV28, the J call TRBJ2-3, with D perhaps matching TRBD1 or TRBD2 (6 bases each). The CDR3 has 16 residues. Germline V gene lookup returns CDR1 MDHEN and CDR2 SYDVKM. Deletions cut 6 bases from V and 6 bases from J, with 22 bases between. CDR3 sequence: CASSRTLARGVDTQYF. As DNA, the CDR3 is TGTGCCAGCAGCCGCACCTTGGCAAGGGGGGTTGATACGCAGTATTTT.

This clonotype was seen only a few times. This chain connects TRBV12-3 or TRBV12-4 to TRBJ2-1; D gene uncertain. With 0 bases removed from V and 9 bases from J, the gap between germline ends came to 9 bases. This CDR3 is built from 13 residues. The CDR3 coding sequence is TGTGCCAGCAGTTTAGCCAATACTCGTGAGCAGTTCTTC. This gives the protein CASSLANTREQFF.

The rearrangement uses TRBV12-5 and TRBJ2-7; the D is unclear. This CDR3 contains 14 residues. The V end was cut by 7 bases, the J end by 0 bases, with 13 bases between. Germline assignment: CDR1 LGHNT and CDR2 FRNRAP. CDR3 sequence: CASDQQRSSYEQYF. The CDR3 coding sequence is TGTGCTAGTGACCAACAGCGAAGCTCCTACGAGCAGTACTTC.